The source of this T cell receptor beta chain is a study of shared clonotypes between healthy human individuals. The wider study: Participating donors consisted of a couple of women and a few men aged 18 to 49.

This CDR3 has 13 residues. V dropped 5 bases and J dropped 4 bases, with 9 bases sitting between them. Germline V gene sequence: CDR1 SEHNR, CDR2 FQNEAQ (reference sequence). Naive CD8 populations comprised CD45RO-negative cells positively selected for CCR7, excluding terminally differentiated effector memory CD45RA+ cells. Produced via immunoSEQ multiplex PCR; TCRdb's table is partial and in-frame only. The top ten clones hold around 24% of a sample with about 750,000 clones, 92% of them seen once. General study points: Only a few donors were included, so the genetic and exposure-history diversity represented was limited. Generation probabilities were higher for clonotypes shared across all four sorted-subset donors than for unshared ones.

With regard to this clone: The antigen is undetermined.

V usage is TRBV7-9 and J usage is TRBJ1-5; D perhaps matches TRBD1 (6 bases). The receptor comes from a man younger than 40 in good health. Specimen: naive CD8+ T cells sorted from blood. CDR3 region: CASSGQPNQPQHF. The CDR3 DNA reads as TGTGCCAGCAGCGGACAGCCGAATCAGCCCCAGCATTTT.